These 29 T cell receptor beta chains were sequenced from one sample in a study of cytomegalovirus exposure and HLA in healthy donors. PCR was performed using 60 Vbeta and 13 Jbeta primers. Profiled with immunoSEQ multiplex PCR; TCRdb holds only in-frame clones, not every one. Found here are approximately 160,000 clones, less than 85% of them singletons; the top ten hold under 5%. The sequencing sample was made of PBMCs. Receptors originate from a man between 18 and 35 years old in good health and CMV-seronegative.

The rearrangement links TRBV11-3 to TRBJ2-7; 13 bases agree with TRBD2. Losses at the gene ends were 5 bases for V and 5 bases for J; bases not matched to a gene: 9. The CDR3 loop spans 16 amino acids. Germline V gene sequence: CDR1 SGHNT, CDR2 YENEEA. The CDR3 region is CASSPGGLAGVNEQYF. For the CDR3, the DNA is TGTGCCAGCAGCCCCGGAGGACTAGCGGGAGTAAACGAGCAGTACTTC. The full variable domain, rest sourced from reference TRBV11-3 and TRBJ2-7, is EAGVVQSPRYKIIEKKQPVAFWCNPISGHNTLYWYLQNLGQGPELLIRYENEEAVDDSQLPKDRFSAERLKGVDSTLKIQPAELGDSAVYLCASSPGGLAGVNEQYFGPGTRLTVT.

The genes are TRBV5-8 and TRBJ2-5; D is uncertain. The CDR3 is 15 residues long. V was pared by 6 bases and J by 7 bases, with 22 bases between. Germline CDR1 and CDR2: SGHTS and YDEGEE. Here the CDR3 DNA reads TGTGCCAGCAACCCCAGGTTTCCGGAAGTAGGGACCCAGTACTTC. Residues: CASNPRFPEVGTQYF. The entire variable domain, with the rest obtained from reference TRBV5-8 and TRBJ2-5, is as follows: EAGVTQSPTHLIKTRGQQATLRCSPISGHTSVYWYQQALGLGLQFLLWYDEGEERNRGNFPPRFSGRQFPNYSSELNVNALELEDSALYLCASNPRFPEVGTQYFGPGTRLLVL.

The rearrangement joins TRBV28 to TRBJ2-5, with 8 bases lining up with TRBD2. Germline V CDR1 and CDR2: MDHEN, SYDVKM. V was clipped by 6 bases and J by 5 bases; unmatched bases: 5. This CDR3 is 13 amino acids long. The CDR3 here is CASSLSGSETQYF. DNA of the CDR3: TGTGCCAGCAGCCTAAGCGGGAGTGAGACCCAGTACTTC.

This clone was counted only a few times. The rearrangement joins TRBV19 to TRBJ1-5, with D possibly being TRBD1 (6 bases). This CDR3 has 13 residues. Germline V gene lookup returns CDR1 LNHDA and CDR2 SQIVND (reference sequence). Between the trimmed V and J ends, which lost 10 bases and 3 bases, there was a span of 13 bases. As DNA, the CDR3 is TGTGCCACCCAGGACAGTTACAATCAGCCCCAGCATTTT. Its translation is CATQDSYNQPQHF.

V and J are TRBV4-2 and TRBJ1-2; unclear D gene. V lost 1 base and J lost 7, with 10 bases in between. The length of the CDR3 is 13 residues. CDR1 LGHNA and CDR2 YNFKEQ come from the germline V gene. CDR3 in amino acids: CASSQVAGSGYTF. CDR3 DNA: TGTGCCAGCAGCCAAGTGGCGGGTAGTGGCTACACCTTC.

V usage is TRBV10-1 and J usage is TRBJ2-5; a weak D match, TRBD1 (5 bases). The length of the CDR3 is 15 residues. Trimming took off 8 bases at V and 2 bases at J, with 18 bases between the two ends. CDR1 and CDR2 (germline): WNHNN, SYGVQD (reference sequence). The CDR3 nucleotides are TGCGCCAGCCTGATCTACAGGAAAATACAAGAGACCCAGTACTTC. This translates into CASLIYRKIQETQYF.

V and J are TRBV5-1 and TRBJ2-1; maybe TRBD2 (6 bases). The CDR3 runs to 15 residues. Per germline, CDR1 SGHRS and CDR2 YFSETQ. V lost 2 bases to trimming and J lost 6 bases, with 15 bases between them. The CDR3 reads CASSFDTGTPNEQFF. CDR3 DNA sequence: TGCGCCAGCAGCTTTGATACCGGGACTCCCAATGAGCAGTTCTTC.

V is TRBV20-1 and J is TRBJ2-5; D gene uncertain. Germline values: CDR1 DFQATT, CDR2 SNEGSKA (reference sequence). This CDR3 is built from 11 residues. With 5 bases removed from V and 13 bases from J, the gap between germline ends came to 17 bases. The CDR3 DNA is TGCAGTGCTTCCCCTGCGAGGTTTCCGTACTTC. This encodes CSASPARFPYF.

CDR3 in amino acids: CASSLDVAEGYEQYF. The CDR3 DNA sequence: TGCGCCAGCAGCTTGGATGTTGCGGAGGGCTACGAGCAGTACTTC. The gene calls are TRBV5-1 and TRBJ2-7; weak D call: TRBD2 (6 bases). V was shortened by 0 bases and J by 3 bases, with 13 bases between the two germline ends. From germline, CDR1 is SGHRS and CDR2 YFSETQ. This CDR3 is 15 amino acids long.

The chain uses TRBV27 and TRBJ1-1; D unresolved. V was clipped by 6 bases and J by 0 bases, with 11 bases between them. The CDR3 sequence is 14 residues long. Germline CDR1 reads MNHEY; CDR2 reads SMNVEV (reference sequence). The CDR3 region has the DNA TGTGCCAGCAGACTGGGAGACCTGAACACTGAAGCTTTCTTT. Residues: CASRLGDLNTEAFF.

V is TRBV11-2 and J is TRBJ2-4; tentative D call: TRBD2 (6 bases). Germline values: CDR1 SGHAT, CDR2 FQNNGV. The V and J ends lost 7 bases and 0 bases respectively, with 19 bases between them. The CDR3 loop spans 17 amino acids. The CDR3 loop reads CASTPVVAGLAKNIQYF. The CDR3 DNA is TGTGCCAGCACACCCGTCGTGGCGGGACTAGCCAAAAACATTCAGTACTTC.

The rearrangement joins TRBV25-1 to TRBJ2-5; TRBD1 matches 7 bases. The CDR3 contains 14 residues. Per germline, CDR1 MGHDK and CDR2 SYGVNS. Trimming took 6 bases from V and 1 from J; bases not matched to a gene: 5. The CDR3 nucleotides are TGTGCCAGCAGGGAACAGGGGAGCCAAGAGACCCAGTACTTC. It specifies CASREQGSQETQYF.

The V and J genes are TRBV19 and TRBJ1-5; D is undetermined. The CDR3 contains 13 residues. Germline V gives CDR1 LNHDA, CDR2 SQIVND (reference sequence). V was pared by 7 bases and J by 3 bases, with 10 bases between. The CDR3 protein is CASIGVNNQPQHF. CDR3 sequence (DNA): TGTGCCAGTATCGGGGTTAACAATCAGCCCCAGCATTTT.

This clone was detected a few times. The V and J genes are TRBV7-9 and TRBJ1-1, with D possibly matching TRBD1 (5 bases). The V end was cut by 1 base, the J end by 4 bases, with 10 bases between. The CDR3 runs 14 residues. Germline loops: CDR1 SEHNR, CDR2 FQNEAQ (reference sequence). CDR3 loop: CASSLGGGGTEAFF. For the CDR3, the DNA is TGTGCCAGCAGCTTAGGCGGCGGGGGCACTGAAGCTTTCTTT.

This clone was recorded once. This sequence joins TRBV10-3 and TRBJ2-7; a weak D match, TRBD1 (6 bases). This CDR3 comprises 17 residues. The germline gives CDR1 ENHRY, CDR2 SYGVKD. The V gene lost 0 bases and the J gene lost 1 base, with 16 bases spanning the gap. The CDR3 DNA follows: TGTGCCATCAGTGAGTCCCAGGGGTTAAGTCGGTCCTACGAGCAGTACTTC. Translation: CAISESQGLSRSYEQYF.

V is TRBV5-1 and J is TRBJ1-1; D gene uncertain. This CDR3 is 17 amino acids long. Trimming left V 0 bases short and J 4 bases short, with 19 bases between. Per germline, CDR1 SGHRS and CDR2 YFSETQ. The CDR3 nucleotides are TGCGCCAGCAGCTTGGCCTCTGGACTCACATTGGGCACTGAAGCTTTCTTT. Encoded protein: CASSLASGLTLGTEAFF. Combining the CDR3 with reference TRBV5-1 and TRBJ1-1 gives the whole variable domain KAGVTQTPRYLIKTRGQQVTLSCSPISGHRSVSWYQQTPGQGLQFLFEYFSETQRNKGNFPGRFSGRQFSNSRSEMNVSTLELGDSALYLCASSLASGLTLGTEAFFGQGTRLTVV.

The CDR3 spells CASSVPAGELFF. The CDR3 region has the DNA TGTGCCAGCAGCGTACCAGCCGGGGAGCTGTTTTTT. The V and J genes are TRBV9 and TRBJ2-2, with D hard to call. Trimming pared 1 base from V and 6 bases from J, leaving 4 bases between. CDR1 is SGDLS and CDR2 is YYNGEE in the germline V gene. The CDR3 runs 12 residues.

The chain carries TRBV27 and TRBJ1-2; D may be TRBD1 (5 bases). Trimming pared 5 bases from V and 0 bases from J, leaving 19 bases between. Looked up from germline, CDR1 is MNHEY and CDR2 is SMNVEV (reference sequence). CDR3 length: 17 amino acids. CDR3 amino acids: CASSHHAFRDSNYGYTF. The CDR3 region has the DNA TGTGCCAGCAGTCACCACGCTTTCAGGGACTCTAACTATGGCTACACCTTC.

The V and J genes are TRBV9 and TRBJ1-6; TRBD1 agrees at 7 bases. Germline V lookup: CDR1 SGDLS, CDR2 YYNGEE. The CDR3 spans 15 residues. V gave up 3 bases and J gave up 9 bases; unmatched junction bases: 9. CDR3 in amino acids: CASSEGQDNRSPLHF. CDR3 coding DNA: TGTGCCAGCAGCGAAGGACAGGACAATCGTTCACCCCTCCACTTT.

The CDR3 region has the DNA TGTGCCAGCAACTCCCGCCGGGACAGGGGGCTTCACGAGCAGTACTTC. Protein sequence: CASNSRRDRGLHEQYF. The gene calls are TRBV7-4 and TRBJ2-7, with TRBD1 identical over 12 bases. This CDR3 comprises 16 residues. The V and J ends lost 7 bases and 5 bases, in that order; junction bases with no gene match: 12. CDR1 is SGHVT, CDR2 SQSDAQ, per germline.

The chain joins TRBV2 to TRBJ2-2; D gene ambiguous. Germline values: CDR1 SNHLY, CDR2 FYNNEI. With 8 bases removed from V and 3 bases from J, the gap between germline ends came to 13 bases. The CDR3 is 14 amino acids. The CDR3 DNA sequence: TGTGCCAGCGCCGTGGGCCATCACACCGGGGAGCTGTTTTTT. Amino acids: CASAVGHHTGELFF.

To note about this clone: The junction differs from germline at one of its ends, possibly a read error. J is TRBJ2-2 and V is TRBV5-4, with D possibly being TRBD2 (5 bases). Per germline, CDR1 SGHNT and CDR2 YYREEE (reference sequence). The CDR3 is 16 residues long. The CDR3 nucleotides read TGTGCCAGCAGCTTGAGTCGGGGAACGAACCCCGGGGAGCTGTTTTTT. It codes for CASSLSRGTNPGELFF.

The V and J genes are TRBV9 and TRBJ2-6, with 8 bases aligning to TRBD1. From germline, CDR1 is SGDLS and CDR2 YYNGEE. V trimming: 2 bases; J trimming: 4 bases; junction bases outside the gene matches: 11. The CDR3 contains 18 residues. CDR3 in amino acids: CASSVVDRGRLGANVLTF. CDR3 in DNA: TGTGCCAGCAGCGTGGTTGACAGGGGCCGTTTGGGGGCCAACGTCCTGACTTTC.

The chain recombines TRBV18 with TRBJ1-1; D unresolved. In germline, CDR1 is KGHSH, CDR2 LQKENI. The CDR3 loop spans 12 amino acids. V dropped 3 bases and J dropped 6 bases, with 8 bases sitting between them. CDR3: CASSPLTAEAFF. As DNA, the CDR3 is TGTGCCAGCTCACCCCTAACCGCTGAAGCTTTCTTT.

J is TRBJ1-1 and V is TRBV4-1; D may be TRBD1 (6 bases). Trimming pared 0 bases from V and 0 bases from J, leaving 17 bases between. The CDR3 extends over 18 amino acids. Looked up from germline, CDR1 is MGHRA and CDR2 is YSYEKL. The CDR3 region has the DNA TGCGCCAGCAGCCAAGATCGCCCGGCAGGGGCTATGAACACTGAAGCTTTCTTT. This gives the protein CASSQDRPAGAMNTEAFF.

V gene TRBV19 combines with J gene TRBJ2-1; maybe TRBD1 (6 bases). The CDR3 runs to 14 residues. V was pared by 4 bases and J by 8 bases, with 15 bases between. Germline values: CDR1 LNHDA, CDR2 SQIVND (reference sequence). The CDR3 region is CASSTLTGIDEQFF. For the CDR3, the DNA is TGTGCCAGTAGTACGCTAACAGGGATCGATGAGCAGTTCTTC. Full variable domain (missing parts from reference TRBV19 and TRBJ2-1): DGGITQSPKYLFRKEGQNVTLSCEQNLNHDAMYWYRQDPGQGLRLIYYSQIVNDFQKGDIAEGYSVSREKKESFPLTVTSAQKNPTAFYLCASSTLTGIDEQFFGPGTRLTVL.

The V gene is TRBV9, the J gene TRBJ2-1, with D possibly matching TRBD2 (6 bases). The V end lost 4 bases, the J end lost 4 bases, and 9 bases lay between the germline ends. This CDR3 region has 13 residues. Per the germline V gene, CDR1 is SGDLS and CDR2 is YYNGEE. CDR3 amino acids: CASSSGGYNEQFF. The DNA for the CDR3 is TGTGCCAGCAGCAGTGGAGGGTACAATGAGCAGTTCTTC.

This chain uses TRBV7-2 with TRBJ2-2, with D possibly TRBD2 on 6 matching bases. Germline values: CDR1 SGHTA, CDR2 FQGNSA. The V gene lost 0 bases and the J gene lost 4 bases, with 9 bases spanning the gap. The CDR3 spans 15 residues. CDR3 loop: CASSLASGPTGELFF. CDR3 nucleotide sequence: TGTGCCAGCAGCTTAGCGAGCGGGCCCACCGGGGAGCTGTTTTTT.

The chain couples TRBV6-1 to TRBJ1-5, with D uncertain. CDR3 length equals 14 residues. Trimming cost V 3 bases and J 4 bases, with 10 bases left between them. CDR1 and CDR2 (germline): MNHNS, SASEGT. The CDR3 loop reads CASSEVQTNQPQHF. CDR3 nucleotides: TGTGCCAGCAGTGAGGTACAGACAAATCAGCCCCAGCATTTT.